This T cell receptor beta chain was sequenced in a study of OX40 agonist ivuxolimab in advanced cancers. Blood got drawn at baseline, again on cycle 4 day 1, and then on cycle 7 day 1. CDR3 size: 15 residues. The ends lost 3 bases at V and 7 bases at J; junction bases unmatched: 6. The germline V gene has CDR1 MNHNS and CDR2 SASEGT. TCRdb's copy holds only in-frame clones and misses some; the assay was immunoSEQ multiplex PCR. This sample has 100,000 or so clones, with more than 75% found just once. The chain has TRBV6-1 and TRBJ2-1; TRBD2 agrees at 10 bases. The sample was CD4+ or CD8+ T cells sorted from blood, taken in a trial of the OX40 agonist ivuxolimab. This clonotype was obtained from an adult with an advanced solid tumor such as melanoma, head and neck, liver or kidney cancer. CDR3 loop: CASSEASGSINEQFF. For the CDR3, the DNA is TGTGCCAGCAGTGAGGCTAGCGGGAGTATAAATGAGCAGTTCTTC.